This paragraph reports one T cell receptor beta chain. The sample belongs to a study of control samples from healthy donors and cancer patients. Profiled with immunoSEQ multiplex PCR; TCRdb holds only in-frame clones, not every one. Of just under 65,000 clones in the sample, over 75% were seen once. Germline loops: CDR1 MNHEY, CDR2 SVGAGI. The CDR3 consists of 14 residues. The germline V and J ends were trimmed by 0 bases and 5 bases, with 10 bases remaining between them. The origin of this receptor is a man aged 35-49 years in good health. The sample taken for sequencing was blood. This chain joins TRBV6-5 and TRBJ1-1, with no clear D. CDR3 in amino acids: CASSYSPGWTEAFF. The CDR3 nucleotides read TGTGCCAGCAGTTACTCGCCGGGATGGACTGAAGCTTTCTTT.